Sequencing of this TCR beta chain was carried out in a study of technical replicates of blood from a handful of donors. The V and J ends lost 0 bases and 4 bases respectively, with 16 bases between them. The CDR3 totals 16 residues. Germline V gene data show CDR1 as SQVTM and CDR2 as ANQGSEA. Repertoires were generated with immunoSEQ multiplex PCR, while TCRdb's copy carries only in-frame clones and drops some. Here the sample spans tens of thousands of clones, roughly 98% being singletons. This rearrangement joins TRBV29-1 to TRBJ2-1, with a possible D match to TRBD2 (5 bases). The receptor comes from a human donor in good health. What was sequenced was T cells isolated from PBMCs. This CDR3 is CSVEENPRSGYNEQFF. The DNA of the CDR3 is TGCAGCGTTGAAGAAAACCCGCGGTCGGGGTACAATGAGCAGTTCTTC.